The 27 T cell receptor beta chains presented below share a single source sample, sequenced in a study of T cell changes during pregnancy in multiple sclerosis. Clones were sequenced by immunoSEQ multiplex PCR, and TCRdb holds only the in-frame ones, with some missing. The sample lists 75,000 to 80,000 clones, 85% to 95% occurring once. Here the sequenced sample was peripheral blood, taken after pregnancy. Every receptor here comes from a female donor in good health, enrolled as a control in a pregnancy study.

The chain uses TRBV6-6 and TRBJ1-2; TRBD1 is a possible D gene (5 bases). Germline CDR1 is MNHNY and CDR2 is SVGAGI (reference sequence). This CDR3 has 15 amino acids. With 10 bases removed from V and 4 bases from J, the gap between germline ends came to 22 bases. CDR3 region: CATAWGDEYSYGYTF. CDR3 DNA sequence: TGTGCCACCGCTTGGGGCGACGAGTATTCCTATGGCTACACCTTC.

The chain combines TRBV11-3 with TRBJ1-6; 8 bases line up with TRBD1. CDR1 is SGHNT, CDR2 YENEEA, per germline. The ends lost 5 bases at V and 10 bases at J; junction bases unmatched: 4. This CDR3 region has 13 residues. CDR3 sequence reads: CASSTGGESPLHF. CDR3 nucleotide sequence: TGTGCCAGCAGCACAGGGGGGGAATCACCCCTCCACTTT.

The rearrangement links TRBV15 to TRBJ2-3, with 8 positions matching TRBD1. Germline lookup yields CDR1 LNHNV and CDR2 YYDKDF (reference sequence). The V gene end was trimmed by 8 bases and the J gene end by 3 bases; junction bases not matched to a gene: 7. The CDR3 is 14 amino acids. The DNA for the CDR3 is TGTGCCACCGGCCCAGGGGGCAAGACAGATACGCAGTATTTT. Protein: CATGPGGKTDTQYF. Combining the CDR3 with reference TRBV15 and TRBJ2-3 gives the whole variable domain DAMVIQNPRYQVTQFGKPVTLSCSQTLNHNVMYWYQQKSSQAPKLLFHYYDKDFNNEADTPDNFQSRRPNTSFCFLDIRSPGLGDTAMYLCATGPGGKTDTQYFGPGTRLTVL.

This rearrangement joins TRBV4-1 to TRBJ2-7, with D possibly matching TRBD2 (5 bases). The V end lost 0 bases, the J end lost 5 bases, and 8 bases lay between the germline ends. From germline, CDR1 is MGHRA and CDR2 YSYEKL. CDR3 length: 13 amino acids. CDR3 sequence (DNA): TGCGCCAGCAGCCAAGACCGGGGAAACGAGCAGTACTTC. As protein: CASSQDRGNEQYF.

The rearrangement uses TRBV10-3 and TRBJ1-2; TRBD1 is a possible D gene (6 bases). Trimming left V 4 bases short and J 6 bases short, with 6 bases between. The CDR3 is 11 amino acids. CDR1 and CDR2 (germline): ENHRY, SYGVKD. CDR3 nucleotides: TGTGCCATCAGTGCAGGGGATGGCTACACCTTC. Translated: CAISAGDGYTF.

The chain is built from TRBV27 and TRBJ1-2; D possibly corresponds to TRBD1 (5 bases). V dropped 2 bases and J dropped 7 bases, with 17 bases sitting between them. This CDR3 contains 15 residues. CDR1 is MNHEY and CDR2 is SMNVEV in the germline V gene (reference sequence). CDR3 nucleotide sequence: TGTGCCAGCAGTTTACATACGCGACAGTACGGTGGCTACACCTTC. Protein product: CASSLHTRQYGGYTF.

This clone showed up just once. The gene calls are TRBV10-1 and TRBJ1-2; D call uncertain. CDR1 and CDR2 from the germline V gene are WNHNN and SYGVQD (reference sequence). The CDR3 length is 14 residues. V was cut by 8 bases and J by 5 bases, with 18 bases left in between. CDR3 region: CASRGGFREYGYTF. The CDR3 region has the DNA TGCGCCAGCCGGGGAGGGTTTAGGGAATATGGCTACACCTTC.

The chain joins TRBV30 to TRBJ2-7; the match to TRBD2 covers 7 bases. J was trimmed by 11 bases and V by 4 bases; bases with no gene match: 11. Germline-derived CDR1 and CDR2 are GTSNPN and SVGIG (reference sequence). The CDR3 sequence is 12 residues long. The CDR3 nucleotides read TGTGCCTGGAAAAAGACGGCCGGGAGGAAGTACTTC. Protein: CAWKKTAGRKYF. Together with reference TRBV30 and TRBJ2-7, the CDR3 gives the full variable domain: SQTIHQWPATLVQPVGSPLSLECTVEGTSNPNLYWYRQAAGRGLQLLFYSVGIGQISSEVPQNLSASRPQDRQFILSSKKLLLSDSGFYLCAWKKTAGRKYFGPGTRLTVT.

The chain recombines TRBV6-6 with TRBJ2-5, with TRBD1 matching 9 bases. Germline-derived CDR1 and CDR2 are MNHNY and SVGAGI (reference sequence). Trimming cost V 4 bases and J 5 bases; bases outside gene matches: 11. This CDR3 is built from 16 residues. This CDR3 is CASSSYRGQGGETQYF. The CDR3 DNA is TGTGCCAGCAGTTCTTACAGGGGGCAGGGGGGTGAGACCCAGTACTTC.

CDR3 nucleotides: TGTGCCGCAGGGCCTTCGGGGGCCCAGCATTTT. Residues: CAAGPSGAQHF. J is TRBJ1-5 and V is TRBV30, with a tentative D call TRBD1 (5 bases). Trimming took 8 bases from V and 11 from J, leaving 16 bases between them. Germline V gene sequence: CDR1 GTSNPN, CDR2 SVGIG (reference sequence). The CDR3 consists of 11 residues.

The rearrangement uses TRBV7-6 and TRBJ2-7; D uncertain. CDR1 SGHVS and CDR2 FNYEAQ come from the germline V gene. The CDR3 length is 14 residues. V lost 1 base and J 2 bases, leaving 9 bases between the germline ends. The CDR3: CASSLDPFTYEQYF. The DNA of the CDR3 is TGTGCCAGCAGCTTAGATCCCTTTACCTACGAGCAGTACTTC.

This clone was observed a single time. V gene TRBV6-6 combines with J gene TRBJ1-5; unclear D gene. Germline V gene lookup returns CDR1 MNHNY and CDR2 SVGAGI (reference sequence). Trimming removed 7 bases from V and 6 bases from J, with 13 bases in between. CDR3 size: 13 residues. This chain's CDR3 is CASTHGEIQPQHF. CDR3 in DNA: TGTGCCAGCACTCACGGGGAGATTCAGCCCCAGCATTTT.

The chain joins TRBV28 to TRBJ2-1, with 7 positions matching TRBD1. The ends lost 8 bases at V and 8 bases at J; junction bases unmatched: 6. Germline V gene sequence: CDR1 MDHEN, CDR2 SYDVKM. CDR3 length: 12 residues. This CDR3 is CASRDSRDEQFF. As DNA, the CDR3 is TGTGCCAGCCGGGACAGTAGGGATGAGCAGTTCTTC.

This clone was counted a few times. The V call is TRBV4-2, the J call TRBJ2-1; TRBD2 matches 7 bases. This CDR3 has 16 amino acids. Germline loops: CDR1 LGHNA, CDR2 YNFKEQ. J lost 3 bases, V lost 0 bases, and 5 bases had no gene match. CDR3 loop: CASSQEAGEGYNEQFF. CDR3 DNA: TGTGCCAGCAGCCAAGAGGCGGGAGAGGGCTACAATGAGCAGTTCTTC.

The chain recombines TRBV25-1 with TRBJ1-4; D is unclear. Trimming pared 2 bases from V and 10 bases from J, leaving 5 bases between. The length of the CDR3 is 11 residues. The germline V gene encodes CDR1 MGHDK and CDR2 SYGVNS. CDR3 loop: CASSENRKLFF. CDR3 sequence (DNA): TGTGCCAGCAGTGAAAACAGAAAACTGTTTTTT.

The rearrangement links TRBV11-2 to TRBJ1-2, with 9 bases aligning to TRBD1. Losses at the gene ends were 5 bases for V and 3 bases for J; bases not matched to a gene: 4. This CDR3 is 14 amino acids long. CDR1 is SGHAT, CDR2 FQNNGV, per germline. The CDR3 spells CASSPGDRDYGYTF. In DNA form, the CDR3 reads TGTGCCAGCAGCCCTGGGGACAGGGACTATGGCTACACCTTC.

Written as DNA, the CDR3 is TGTGCCAGCAGCCGGCTAGCGGGGCCCTACGAGCAGTACTTC. Protein sequence: CASSRLAGPYEQYF. The chain employs TRBV5-6 and TRBJ2-5, with TRBD2 identical over 9 bases. The assigned J gene may be wrong: the sequence end matches TRBJ2-7 better. From germline, CDR1 is SGHDT and CDR2 YYEEEE. The CDR3 is 14 amino acids.

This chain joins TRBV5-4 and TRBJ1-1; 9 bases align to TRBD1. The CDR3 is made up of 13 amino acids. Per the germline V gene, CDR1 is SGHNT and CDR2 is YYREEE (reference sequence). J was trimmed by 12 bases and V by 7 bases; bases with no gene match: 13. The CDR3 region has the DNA TGTGCCAGCGGCGCCGGGACAGGGAGGGAAACTTTCTTT. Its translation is CASGAGTGRETFF.

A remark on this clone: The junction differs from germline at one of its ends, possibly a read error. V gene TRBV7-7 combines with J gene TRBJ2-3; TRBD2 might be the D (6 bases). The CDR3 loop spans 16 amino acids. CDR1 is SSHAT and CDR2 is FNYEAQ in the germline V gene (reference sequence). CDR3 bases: TGTGCTAGCAGCCCAGCAAGTGGCGGGGGCACAGATACGCAGTATTTT. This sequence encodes CASSPASGGGTDTQYF. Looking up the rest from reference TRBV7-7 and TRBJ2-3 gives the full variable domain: GAGVSQSPRYKVTKRGQDVTLRCDPISSHATLYWYQQALGQGPEFLTYFNYEAQPDKSGLPSDRFSAERPEGSISTLTIQRTEQRDSAMYRCASSPASGGGTDTQYFGPGTRLTVL.

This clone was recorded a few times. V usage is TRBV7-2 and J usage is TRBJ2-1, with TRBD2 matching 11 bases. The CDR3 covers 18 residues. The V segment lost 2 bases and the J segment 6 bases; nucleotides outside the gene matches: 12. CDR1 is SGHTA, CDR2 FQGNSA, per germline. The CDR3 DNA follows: TGTGCCAGCAGCTTATCCTTATACGGGACTAGCGGAGTCAATGAGCAGTTCTTC. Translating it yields CASSLSLYGTSGVNEQFF.

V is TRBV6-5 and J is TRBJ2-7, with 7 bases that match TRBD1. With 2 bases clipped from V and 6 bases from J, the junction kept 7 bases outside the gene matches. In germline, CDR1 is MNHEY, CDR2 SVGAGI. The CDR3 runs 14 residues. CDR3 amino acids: CASSYRDSDSEQYF. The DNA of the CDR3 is TGTGCCAGCAGTTACCGGGACAGTGACTCCGAGCAGTACTTC.

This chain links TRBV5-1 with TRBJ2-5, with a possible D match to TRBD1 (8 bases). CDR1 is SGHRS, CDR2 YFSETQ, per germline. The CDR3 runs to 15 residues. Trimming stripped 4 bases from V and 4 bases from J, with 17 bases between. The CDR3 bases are TGCGCCAGCAGCGCGAAACAGGGGGGGCTAGAGACCCAGTACTTC. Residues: CASSAKQGGLETQYF.

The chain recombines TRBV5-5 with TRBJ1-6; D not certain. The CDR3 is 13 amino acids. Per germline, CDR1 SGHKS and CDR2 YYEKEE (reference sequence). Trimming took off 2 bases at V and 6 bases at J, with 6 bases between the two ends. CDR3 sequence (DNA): TGTGCCAGCAGCTTAAAGCCTAATTCACCCCTCCACTTT. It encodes CASSLKPNSPLHF.

The DNA for the CDR3 is TGTGCCAGTTGTCACCGGGACTTCTATGGCTACACCTTC. Protein: CASCHRDFYGYTF. V gene TRBV19 combines with J gene TRBJ1-2, with a tentative D call TRBD1 (5 bases). This CDR3 is 13 amino acids long. Trimming cost V 8 bases and J 4 bases, with 14 bases left between them. Germline V lookup: CDR1 LNHDA, CDR2 SQIVND (reference sequence).

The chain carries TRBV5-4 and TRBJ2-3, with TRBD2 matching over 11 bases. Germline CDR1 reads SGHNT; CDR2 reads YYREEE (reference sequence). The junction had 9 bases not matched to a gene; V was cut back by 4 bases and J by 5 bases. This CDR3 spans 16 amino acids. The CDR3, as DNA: TGTGCCAGCAGCCTCAAACTAGCGGGAGCTGTAGATACGCAGTATTTT. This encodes CASSLKLAGAVDTQYF.

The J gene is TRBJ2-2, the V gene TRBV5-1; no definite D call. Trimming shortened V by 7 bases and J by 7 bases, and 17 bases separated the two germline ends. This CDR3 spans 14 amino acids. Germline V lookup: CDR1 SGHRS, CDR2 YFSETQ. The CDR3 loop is CASFVFPQNGELFF. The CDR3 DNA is TGCGCCAGCTTCGTCTTCCCGCAGAACGGGGAGCTGTTTTTT.

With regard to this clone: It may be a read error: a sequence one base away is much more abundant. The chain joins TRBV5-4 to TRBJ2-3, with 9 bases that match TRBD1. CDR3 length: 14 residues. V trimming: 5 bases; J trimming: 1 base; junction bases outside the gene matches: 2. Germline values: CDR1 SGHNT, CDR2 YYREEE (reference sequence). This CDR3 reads CASSWTGGTDTQYF. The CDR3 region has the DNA TGTGCCAGCAGTTGGACAGGGGGCACAGATACGCAGTATTTT.